In its sample, the clone carrying this TCR beta chain was seen many times. MiXCR, applied by TCRdb to the 5' RACE reads, yields one record per CDR3 protein. This table holds tens of thousands of distinct CDR3 sequences, under 7.5% found once. The germline V gene encodes CDR1 MGHRA and CDR2 YSYEKL. The germline V and J ends were trimmed by 1 base and 10 bases, with 23 bases remaining between them. This CDR3 comprises 16 residues. This sample is part of a study of early T cells in non-severe SARS-CoV-2 infection. This specimen was whole blood, taken at baseline. The sequence came from an adult who was a healthcare worker with PCR-confirmed SARS-CoV-2 infection or an uninfected control (not recorded which). V gene TRBV4-1 combines with J gene TRBJ2-7; D possibly corresponds to TRBD2 (7 bases). CDR3: CASSQGGRGKGRFQYF. In nucleotides, the CDR3 is TGCGCCAGCAGCCAAGGGGGGAGGGGGAAAGGTCGGTTCCAGTACTTC.